This T cell receptor beta chain was profiled in a study of control samples from healthy donors and cancer patients. This CDR3 is 15 amino acids long. V lost 2 bases and J 3 bases, leaving 14 bases between the germline ends. Germline assignment: CDR1 MNHEY and CDR2 SVGAGI. Only in-frame clones appear in the TCRdb table, and some are missing; sequencing was by immunoSEQ multiplex PCR. Among about 160,000 clones listed, around 94% were seen once. This TCR derives from a man aged 55 to 70 with colorectal cancer. J is TRBJ2-7 and V is TRBV6-5; D is perhaps TRBD1 (7 bases). The sample consisted of PBMCs. This CDR3 reads CASSYRRGQGYEQYF. The CDR3 coding sequence is TGTGCCAGCAGTTACAGGAGGGGGCAAGGCTACGAGCAGTACTTC.